A single sample is the source of the 10 T cell receptor beta chains below, sequenced in a study of blood T cells in healthy people across ages (dated by TCRdb to the mid-2010s). Library preparation was by 5' RACE. The sequencer was an Illumina HiSeq 2500. The second PCR ran for about 6 to 12 cycles and used a J-beta primer mix along with a sample-barcoded 5' primer. TCRdb ran its own pipeline on the public reads, namely fastp trimming at Q25 and MiXCR clone calling, and kept in-frame beta chains. Rows with one shared CDR3 protein collapse into an entry with the most common genes and DNA. The sample data list about 650,000 distinct CDR3 sequences, and 45% to 60% of these were observed just once. Jointly, the top ten make up about 13% of the sample. The sequencing input was blood. These receptors all stem from a woman aged 80 or older in good health.

The V and J genes are TRBV20-1 and TRBJ1-5, with 9 nucleotides matching TRBD1. CDR1 is DFQATT, CDR2 SNEGSKA, per germline (reference sequence). The V gene end was trimmed by 6 bases and the J gene end by 2 bases; junction bases not matched to a gene: 8. CDR3 length equals 15 residues. The CDR3 is CSAVKQGAGNQPQHF. CDR3 sequence (DNA): TGCAGTGCCGTTAAACAGGGGGCCGGCAATCAGCCCCAGCATTTT.

Many counts were recorded for this clonotype. V and J are TRBV24-1 and TRBJ2-6; the D is unclear. CDR3 length equals 16 residues. The germline CDR1 and CDR2 sequences are KGHDR and SFDVKD. The V end lost 3 bases, the J end lost 1 base, and 9 bases lay between the germline ends. In DNA, the CDR3 is TGTGCCACCAGTGATGATTCCCCGTCTGGGGCCAACGTCCTGACTTTC. Translation gives CATSDDSPSGANVLTF.

This clonotype was seen at least ten times. The rearrangement uses TRBV3-1 and TRBJ2-1; 10 nucleotides line up with TRBD2. The CDR3 has 16 residues. Looked up from germline, CDR1 is LGHDT and CDR2 is YNNKEL (reference sequence). The trim removed 7 bases at V and 2 bases at J, leaving 8 bases unmatched. The CDR3 is CASKSSGGSPYNEQFF. CDR3 coding DNA: TGTGCCAGCAAGTCTAGCGGGGGATCCCCCTACAATGAGCAGTTCTTC.

This clonotype has only a few counts. The gene calls are TRBV5-1 and TRBJ2-3; D might be TRBD1 (6 bases). Trimming took 1 base from V and 2 from J, leaving 20 bases between them. Germline V gives CDR1 SGHRS, CDR2 YFSETQ. The CDR3 covers 18 residues. The CDR3 region has the DNA TGCGCCAGCAGCTTGATCAGCCCCTTGGGGACATACACAGATACGCAGTATTTT. This codes for CASSLISPLGTYTDTQYF.

CDR3 DNA: TGTGCCATCAGTGAGATCTTGGCAGGGAGTGGCTACACCTTC. Translated, it gives CAISEILAGSGYTF. The V gene is TRBV10-3, the J gene TRBJ1-2, with D tentatively TRBD1 (5 bases). This CDR3 is built from 14 residues. The V gene lost 2 bases and the J gene lost 7 bases, with 14 bases spanning the gap. Germline V gene lookup returns CDR1 ENHRY and CDR2 SYGVKD.

This clonotype was found a few times. DNA for the CDR3: TGTGCCAGCAGCCAAATGGACTCGAACACTGAAGCTTTCTTT. This codes for CASSQMDSNTEAFF. This chain joins TRBV3-1 and TRBJ1-1, with D unclear. The germline V gene encodes CDR1 LGHDT and CDR2 YNNKEL (reference sequence). The CDR3 runs 14 residues. The V gene lost 2 bases and the J gene lost 1 base, with 8 bases spanning the gap.

Concerning this clonotype: Relative to the germline gene, one junction end is altered; a read error may explain this. The chain is built from TRBV6-6 and TRBJ2-1; D might be TRBD2 (5 bases). The CDR3 is 16 amino acids. Germline CDR1 is MNHNY and CDR2 is SVGAGI (reference sequence). CDR3: CASSPMGSSSYNERYF. CDR3 DNA: TGTGCCAGCAGCCCGATGGGGTCGAGCTCCTACAATGAGCGGTACTTC.

This sequence joins TRBV3-1 and TRBJ2-2; TRBD2 aligns across 7 bases. The germline CDR1 and CDR2 sequences are LGHDT and YNNKEL (reference sequence). V was clipped by 4 bases and J by 4 bases; unmatched bases: 9. There are 16 residues in the CDR3. Written as DNA, the CDR3 is TGTGCCAGCAGCCGTCTTATCGGGGGGACCACCGGGGAGCTGTTTTTT. This translates into CASSRLIGGTTGELFF.

The rearrangement joins TRBV18 to TRBJ2-4; maybe TRBD1 (5 bases). The last part of the DNA fits TRBJ2-7 better; the J call may be wrong. The CDR3 is 15 amino acids. CDR1 is KGHSH, CDR2 LQKENI, per germline. DNA of the CDR3: TGTGCCAGCTCACCCGAAAAAATAACAGGATGCGAGCAGTACTTC. Its protein is CASSPEKITGCEQYF.

The rearrangement joins TRBV12-3 or TRBV12-4 to TRBJ2-7; D is unclear. V lost 3 bases, J lost 1 base, and 10 bases lay in between. This CDR3 is 14 amino acids long. The CDR3 nucleotides are TGTGCCAGCAGTTTCTCGGCAGGATCCTACGAGCAGTACTTC. It translates to CASSFSAGSYEQYF.